This T cell receptor beta chain was captured in a study of TIL therapy for anti-PD-1-resistant metastatic lung cancer (dated by TCRdb to about 2021). For context, the study as a whole: Tumors were harvested prior to any PD-1/PD-L1 blockade, after which nivolumab was administered to patients, and lymphodepletion, expanded TIL infusion and IL-2 were given to patients who progressed. A median non-synonymous tumor mutation burden of approximately 1.5 mutations per megabase was determined across the cohort by whole-exome sequencing. Enrolled patients had a median age of around 51 years (range about 38-80) and a median tumor PD-L1 proportion score of 6%. T cell receptor beta sequencing of tumor and peripheral blood was used to follow clonotypes across the tumor, the expanded TIL product and serial blood samples. Most of the cohort had lung adenocarcinoma, including a few EGFR-mutant tumors and two ALK-rearranged tumors, and half of the patients were either current or former smokers.

TCR beta CDR3 regions were amplified from genomic DNA with the immunoSEQ v3 hsTCRB kit using bias-controlled multiplex PCR. TCR libraries were sequenced on an Illumina NextSeq 500 to 2 million or so read pairs for survey level or roughly 5-6.5 million for deep level. In the authors' own workflow: The immunoSEQ Analyzer software assigned V, D and J genes, filtered out non-productive sequences, and reported clonality. Repertoires were compared using productive Simpson clonality and Morisita overlap index of productive TRB rearrangements between infused TIL and blood. Absolute clonotype counts in blood were estimated by multiplying the lymphocyte count by the CD3+ fraction and by the productive frequency of the clone. This is the immuneACCESS table as TCRdb keeps it, with only in-frame sequences that have V and J called. A part of the clones is gone; compared with another copy, unresolved V genes explain less than half, and the rest is unexplained. V and J calls and clone size follow that table, whereas D and trimming were derived from the DNA. The sample table contains approximately 40,000 clones; only one count was recorded for 73% of them. The top ten hold approximately 5.3% of the sample.

Only one count was recorded for this clone. Its antigen specificity is not known. There are no base qualities to consult, and no much larger clone falls within one base. What the research found in general, with its limitations: The cohort was highly selected, including more treatment-naive, never-smoker and oncogene-addicted patients than is typical, which limits generalizability. The study protocol defined all tumor marker inferences as exploratory. Infused TIL clonotypes partially replaced the baseline peripheral repertoire then decayed over months, with no apparent association between persistence and response.

The time point label here, explained by the study, means: pre-treatment sample, taken before nivolumab and TIL therapy. Between October 2017 and 2020, a dual-center phase I trial enrolled adults who had stage 4 NSCLC. The samples were drawn from an open-label, single-arm phase I trial testing tumor-infiltrating lymphocyte therapy combined with nivolumab in advanced non-small cell lung cancer. Blood mononuclear cells from EDTA tubes were separated on a Ficoll gradient and snap-frozen as pellets, and DNA was extracted from the cells using a Qiagen mini-prep kit. The germline V gene (reference sequence) provides CDR1 SGHNT and CDR2 YYREEE. The CDR3 covers 15 residues, taking in both the cysteine and the phenylalanine. Solely the CDR3 DNA is kept, with 45 bases framed from the first base. V and J lose 4 bases and 3 bases, and a span of 16 bases separates them.

The sequencing here drew on blood, taken at baseline. This TCR came from a person aged 30 to 80 with non-small cell lung cancer. Here the chain combines TRBV5-4 and TRBJ1-1, with the D gene not confidently named. In nucleotide form, the sequence is TGTGCCAGCAGCCCCGGTGGGCCCAAGGACACTGAAGCTTTCTTT. Its product reads: CASSPGGPKDTEAFF.